The 29 T cell receptor beta chains below were found in one sample sequenced in a study of TIL therapy for anti-PD-1-resistant metastatic lung cancer. The libraries were made with immunoSEQ v3. TCRdb keeps only in-frame clones here, not all; method: immunoSEQ multiplex PCR. The table lists 50,000 or so clones, 70% to 80% of them singletons, with 4.5% to 5.5% in the top ten. Time point defined: pre-treatment sample, taken before nivolumab and TIL therapy. The starting material was blood, obtained at baseline. All receptors come from a woman between 25 and 80 years old with non-small cell lung cancer.

The chain recombines TRBV19 with TRBJ2-3; D call uncertain. This CDR3 is 14 amino acids long. Germline V CDR1 and CDR2: LNHDA, SQIVND (reference sequence). Trimming took off 1 base at V and 5 bases at J, with 10 bases between the two ends. The CDR3 DNA sequence: TGTGCCAGTAGTATAGCCACTATAGTAGATACGCAGTATTTT. It yields the protein CASSIATIVDTQYF.

The V gene is TRBV7-9, the J gene TRBJ1-5; D is unclear. The CDR3 sequence is 13 residues long. Per germline, CDR1 SEHNR and CDR2 FQNEAQ (reference sequence). V was shortened by 3 bases and J by 4 bases, with 7 bases between the two germline ends. The CDR3, as DNA: TGTGCCAGCAGCTTGGTAGCGAATCAGCCCCAGCATTTT. It yields the protein CASSLVANQPQHF. Full variable domain (rest looked up from reference TRBV7-9 and TRBJ1-5): DTGVSQNPRHKITKRGQNVTFRCDPISEHNRLYWYRQTLGQGPEFLTYFQNEAQLEKSRLLSDRFSAERPKGSFSTLEIQRTEQGDSAMYLCASSLVANQPQHFGDGTRLSIL.

This rearrangement joins TRBV7-3 to TRBJ2-3; tentatively, D is TRBD2 (5 bases). Looked up from germline, CDR1 is SGHTA and CDR2 is FQGTGA. This CDR3 has 12 residues. V lost 0 bases to trimming and J lost 8 bases, with 6 bases between them. The CDR3 here is CASSLTGSTQYF. DNA for the CDR3: TGTGCCAGCAGCTTAACAGGGAGTACGCAGTATTTT.

V gene TRBV5-1 combines with J gene TRBJ2-5; a possible D gene is TRBD2 (6 bases). The DNA matches TRBJ2-7 better at its end, which makes the J call doubtful. CDR1 SGHRS and CDR2 YFSETQ come from the germline V gene. The CDR3 runs 13 residues. Here the CDR3 DNA reads TGCGCCAGCAGCCGACTAGACTCCTACGAGCAGTACTTC. Amino acids: CASSRLDSYEQYF.

V usage is TRBV5-4 and J usage is TRBJ2-1; TRBD2 aligns across 12 bases. Per germline, CDR1 SGHNT and CDR2 YYREEE (reference sequence). The CDR3 length is 16 residues. The V segment lost 4 bases and the J segment 9 bases; nucleotides outside the gene matches: 11. In nucleotides, the CDR3 is TGTGCCAGCAGCGGGGGACTAGCGGGCAGTGGGAGTGAGCAGTTCTTC. This sequence encodes CASSGGLAGSGSEQFF.

This clone has a handful of counts. The chain employs TRBV27 and TRBJ2-7; possibly TRBD1 for D (5 bases). V was shortened by 2 bases and J by 2 bases, with 7 bases between the two germline ends. CDR1 is MNHEY and CDR2 is SMNVEV in the germline V gene (reference sequence). The CDR3 spans 13 residues. The CDR3 loop reads CASSLDSTYEQYF. Here the CDR3 DNA reads TGTGCCAGCAGTTTAGACAGTACCTACGAGCAGTACTTC.

The V gene is TRBV14, the J gene TRBJ1-1, with D possibly TRBD1 on 6 matching bases. The CDR3 consists of 13 residues. From germline, CDR1 is SGHDN and CDR2 FVKESK. The V and J ends lost 4 bases and 3 bases respectively, with 9 bases between them. The CDR3 region is CASSLQGYTEAFF. CDR3 nucleotide sequence: TGTGCCAGCAGCCTGCAGGGGTACACTGAAGCTTTCTTT.

The J gene is TRBJ1-4, the V gene TRBV10-3, with D possibly being TRBD1 (5 bases). V lost 7 bases and J lost 7, with 13 bases in between. This CDR3 spans 13 amino acids. Germline V lookup: CDR1 ENHRY, CDR2 SYGVKD. CDR3 sequence reads: CAIKGVEGEKLFF. CDR3 DNA: TGTGCCATCAAAGGGGTGGAGGGTGAAAAACTGTTTTTT.

The rearrangement uses TRBV28 and TRBJ2-7, with 9 bases fitting TRBD1. V was pared by 3 bases and J by 4 bases, with 7 bases of the junction left unmatched. This CDR3 contains 15 residues. The germline V gene has CDR1 MDHEN and CDR2 SYDVKM. The CDR3 reads CASSFQQGARYEQYF. The CDR3 DNA sequence: TGTGCCAGCAGTTTTCAACAGGGGGCGAGGTACGAGCAGTACTTC. Supplemented by reference TRBV28 and TRBJ2-7, the full variable domain reads DVKVTQSSRYLVKRTGEKVFLECVQDMDHENMFWYRQDPGLGLRLIYFSYDVKMKEKGDIPEGYSVSREKKERFSLILESASTNQTSMYLCASSFQQGARYEQYFGPGTRLTVT.

J is TRBJ2-3 and V is TRBV9, with D possibly being TRBD2 (6 bases). The CDR3 length is 18 residues. Trimming took 3 bases from V and 5 from J, leaving 25 bases between them. In germline, CDR1 is SGDLS, CDR2 YYNGEE. CDR3 residues: CASSDKTTGTPEGDTQYF. In DNA, the CDR3 is TGTGCCAGCAGCGATAAAACCACCGGGACTCCGGAGGGAGATACGCAGTATTTT.

This sequence joins TRBV18 and TRBJ2-3; 11 nucleotides agree with TRBD2. Germline CDR1 reads KGHSH; CDR2 reads LQKENI. The CDR3 consists of 15 residues. V shed 4 bases and J 1 base; nucleotides not matched to a gene: 1. The chain's CDR3 is CASSLGLAGTDTQYF. CDR3 DNA sequence: TGTGCCAGCTCACTGGGACTAGCGGGCACAGATACGCAGTATTTT.

This chain uses TRBV7-8 with TRBJ2-3, with TRBD2 matching 9 bases. J lost 4 bases, V lost 5 bases, and 7 bases had no gene match. CDR3 length: 15 residues. CDR1 is SGHVS, CDR2 FQNEAQ, per germline. The CDR3 DNA reads as TGTGCCAGCAGCCCACCCGCGGGGGGGTCAGATACGCAGTATTTT. Amino acids: CASSPPAGGSDTQYF.

The chain is built from TRBV19 and TRBJ2-7; D unresolved. The CDR3 covers 13 residues. CDR1 LNHDA and CDR2 SQIVND come from the germline V gene (reference sequence). V was shortened by 0 bases and J by 2 bases, with 5 bases between the two germline ends. CDR3 DNA: TGTGCCAGTAGTATAGACTTCGCCTACGAGCAGTACTTC. It codes for CASSIDFAYEQYF.

This chain links TRBV28 with TRBJ1-5; tentative D call: TRBD1 (6 bases). Germline V lookup: CDR1 MDHEN, CDR2 SYDVKM. V was trimmed by 5 bases and J by 0 bases, leaving 14 bases between them. This CDR3 has 16 residues. The CDR3 sequence is CASSVIQGHSNQPQHF. The CDR3 DNA follows: TGTGCCAGCAGTGTTATACAGGGACATAGCAATCAGCCCCAGCATTTT.

The chain employs TRBV5-5 and TRBJ1-1; D is undetermined. The CDR3 spans 14 residues. Per the germline V gene, CDR1 is SGHKS and CDR2 is YYEKEE (reference sequence). The V gene lost 0 bases and the J gene lost 0 bases, with 6 bases spanning the gap. The CDR3 here is CASSLGLMNTEAFF. CDR3 nucleotide sequence: TGTGCCAGCAGCTTGGGGTTAATGAACACTGAAGCTTTCTTT.

The rearrangement joins TRBV5-1 to TRBJ1-1, with D possibly being TRBD1 (6 bases). There are 15 residues in the CDR3. Germline V lookup: CDR1 SGHRS, CDR2 YFSETQ. Trimming removed 0 bases from V and 10 bases from J, with 19 bases in between. The CDR3 nucleotides are TGCGCCAGCAGCTTGGGGGGCACAGGGTACCAGAGAGCTTTCTTT. It is translated as CASSLGGTGYQRAFF.

This rearrangement joins TRBV4-1 to TRBJ2-7; a weak D match, TRBD1 (5 bases). The CDR3 runs to 16 residues. With 2 bases removed from V and 3 bases from J, the gap between germline ends came to 17 bases. Germline CDR1 is MGHRA and CDR2 is YSYEKL. The CDR3 nucleotides are TGCGCCAGCAGCCAATACTTTAGGGGAAGACTCTACGAGCAGTACTTC. It codes for CASSQYFRGRLYEQYF.

The chain combines TRBV4-1 with TRBJ2-1; 11 positions match TRBD2. CDR1 and CDR2 from the germline V gene are MGHRA and YSYEKL. The CDR3 runs 18 residues. V trimming: 0 bases; J trimming: 6 bases; junction bases outside the gene matches: 10. The CDR3 sequence: CASSQEIRLAGRSNEQFF. CDR3 sequence (DNA): TGCGCCAGCAGCCAAGAGATCCGACTAGCGGGAAGAAGCAATGAGCAGTTCTTC.

In its sample, this clone was seen once. The CDR3 DNA reads as TGCAGCGTTGATGAGACCCCCACAGATACGCAGTATTTT. Amino acid sequence: CSVDETPTDTQYF. The rearrangement joins TRBV29-1 to TRBJ2-3, with D unclear. The germline V and J ends were trimmed by 3 bases and 2 bases, with 9 bases remaining between them. There are 13 residues in the CDR3. Germline-derived CDR1 and CDR2 are SQVTM and ANQGSEA.

The chain has TRBV19 and TRBJ1-2, with D perhaps matching TRBD1 (5 bases). Trimming removed 5 bases from V and 3 bases from J, with 13 bases in between. CDR1 LNHDA and CDR2 SQIVND come from the germline V gene (reference sequence). The CDR3 has 14 amino acids. CDR3 DNA sequence: TGTGCCAGTAGTTCCCTGGACAATTACTATGGCTACACCTTC. This codes for CASSSLDNYYGYTF.

CDR3 in amino acids: CASSLDRGPGEKLFF. DNA of the CDR3: TGTGCCAGCAGCTTAGATCGGGGGCCGGGTGAAAAACTGTTTTTT. The J gene is TRBJ1-4, the V gene TRBV7-9; possible D gene TRBD1, 6 bases. CDR3 length: 15 residues. V lost 1 base and J lost 7, with 13 bases in between. CDR1 SEHNR and CDR2 FQNEAQ come from the germline V gene (reference sequence).

The chain carries TRBV7-2 and TRBJ2-1; D gene uncertain. The CDR3 covers 17 residues. Germline CDR1 reads SGHTA; CDR2 reads FQGNSA. V was cut by 7 bases and J by 0 bases, with 19 bases left in between. CDR3: CASTRRSRFSSYNEQFF. CDR3 sequence (DNA): TGTGCCAGCACCCGGCGCAGCCGGTTTAGCTCCTACAATGAGCAGTTCTTC.

This clone was seen a few times. The rearrangement uses TRBV7-9 and TRBJ2-7, with D perhaps assigned TRBD1 or TRBD2 (6 bases each). V gave up 5 bases and J gave up 2 bases, with 16 bases separating them. Germline CDR1 and CDR2: SEHNR and FQNEAQ (reference sequence). This CDR3 is built from 15 residues. The DNA of the CDR3 is TGTGCCAGCAGCCCCCAAGGGGGGACAACCTACGAGCAGTACTTC. Amino acids: CASSPQGGTTYEQYF.

This CDR3 is CASSSGTGGYNEQFF. The DNA of the CDR3 is TGCGCCAGCAGCTCAGGGACAGGGGGCTACAATGAGCAGTTCTTC. The chain combines TRBV5-1 with TRBJ2-1; TRBD1 matches at 11 bases. Germline V gives CDR1 SGHRS, CDR2 YFSETQ. Germline trimming cut 3 bases from V and 3 bases from J; bases unmatched to any gene: 2. The CDR3 loop spans 15 amino acids.

In its sample, this clone was seen once. The V gene is TRBV5-1, the J gene TRBJ2-3; 8 bases are a match to TRBD1. The V gene end was trimmed by 7 bases and the J gene end by 0 bases; junction bases not matched to a gene: 4. Per germline, CDR1 SGHRS and CDR2 YFSETQ. The CDR3 spans 14 residues. CDR3: CASADRGSTDTQYF. The CDR3 DNA reads TGCGCCAGCGCTGACAGGGGTAGCACAGATACGCAGTATTTT.

This clone was observed once. The V and J genes are TRBV5-1 and TRBJ1-1; 10 positions agree with TRBD1. CDR3 length: 14 amino acids. Germline assignment: CDR1 SGHRS and CDR2 YFSETQ. Trimming removed 3 bases from V and 5 bases from J; junction bases left unmatched: 4. The CDR3 DNA sequence: TGCGCCAGCAGCTCCCGGACAGGGGGTACTGAAGCTTTCTTT. Its translation is CASSSRTGGTEAFF.

This clone turned up a few times. The chain is built from TRBV5-1 and TRBJ1-1, with 7 bases identical to TRBD1. CDR3 size: 14 residues. Germline loops: CDR1 SGHRS, CDR2 YFSETQ. V lost 0 bases, J lost 11 bases, and 10 bases stayed unmatched. The CDR3 region has the DNA TGCGCCAGCAGCTTGGGACGGTCGACAGGGCAGGCTTTCTTT. It encodes CASSLGRSTGQAFF. Complete variable domain (other parts from reference TRBV5-1 and TRBJ1-1): KAGVTQTPRYLIKTRGQQVTLSCSPISGHRSVSWYQQTPGQGLQFLFEYFSETQRNKGNFPGRFSGRQFSNSRSEMNVSTLELGDSALYLCASSLGRSTGQAFFGQGTRLTVV.

The V call is TRBV29-1, the J call TRBJ2-3, with D perhaps assigned TRBD1 or TRBD2 (5 bases each). Germline loops: CDR1 SQVTM, CDR2 ANQGSEA. The CDR3 spans 13 residues. V was cut by 6 bases and J by 4 bases, with 14 bases left in between. The CDR3 protein is CSVTVTGPDTQYF. For the CDR3, the DNA is TGCAGCGTCACTGTAACGGGGCCAGATACGCAGTATTTT.

This chain connects TRBV7-2 to TRBJ1-2, with D unclear. Germline V gives CDR1 SGHTA, CDR2 FQGNSA. The germline V and J ends were trimmed by 3 bases and 5 bases, with 13 bases remaining between them. The CDR3 runs 14 residues. The CDR3 loop is CASSLEPGPYGYTF. In DNA, the CDR3 is TGTGCCAGCAGCTTGGAACCGGGCCCTTATGGCTACACCTTC.